One and the same sample provided the 18 T cell receptor beta chains below, sequenced in a study of breast tumors, draining lymph nodes, adjacent tissues. One entry per CDR3 protein results from TCRdb running MiXCR on the multiplex PCR reads. The sample includes about 200,000 distinct CDR3 sequences, around a third of them seen just once. Samples came from axillary lymph nodes draining the breast cancer. The sequenced sample was axillary lymph node tissue. These receptors came from a female donor with breast cancer. Some clones in this sample may be carry-over from other donors' samples.

This clonotype was found many times. The chain couples TRBV7-9 to TRBJ2-5; 8 bases are a match to TRBD2. CDR1 is SEHNR, CDR2 FQNEAQ, per germline (reference sequence). Losses at the gene ends were 3 bases for V and 5 bases for J; bases not matched to a gene: 5. The CDR3 extends over 14 amino acids. The DNA of the CDR3 is TGTGCCAGCAGCTTGACGGGAGGGCGGGAGACCCAGTACTTC. Its protein product is CASSLTGGRETQYF.

The rearrangement links TRBV29-1 to TRBJ2-1, with D uncertain. Germline lookup yields CDR1 SQVTM and CDR2 ANQGSEA. Trimming pared 7 bases from V and 4 bases from J, leaving 8 bases between. The CDR3 is made up of 11 amino acids. The CDR3 sequence: CSGPWYNEQFF. The DNA for the CDR3 is TGCAGCGGCCCTTGGTACAATGAGCAGTTCTTC.

The V and J genes are TRBV19 and TRBJ2-3; D is unresolved. This CDR3 region has 13 residues. Germline V gene lookup returns CDR1 LNHDA and CDR2 SQIVND (reference sequence). The CDR3 spells CASRLPVSDTQYF. As DNA, the CDR3 is TGTGCTAGTCGGCTACCGGTCTCAGATACGCAGTATTTT.

This clonotype was seen repeatedly, ten times or more. This rearrangement joins TRBV9 to TRBJ1-4; TRBD1 is a possible D gene (6 bases). V lost 3 bases and J 4 bases, leaving 10 bases between the germline ends. Germline lookup yields CDR1 SGDLS and CDR2 YYNGEE. The CDR3 is 14 amino acids. The CDR3 bases are TGTGCCAGCAGCGCCAGGGGCTATAATGAAAAACTGTTTTTT. It codes for CASSARGYNEKLFF.

This clonotype has a count of ten or more. This chain joins TRBV10-3 and TRBJ2-5; 9 nucleotides align to TRBD1. V shed 6 bases, J shed 5 bases, and the junction held 7 bases outside the gene matches. The CDR3 has 14 amino acids. Germline V gives CDR1 ENHRY, CDR2 SYGVKD. This CDR3 reads CAIRGTGRQETQYF. As DNA, the CDR3 is TGTGCCATCAGAGGGACAGGGAGGCAGGAGACCCAGTACTTC.

Ten or more counts support this clonotype. The genes are TRBV20-1 and TRBJ1-5; D unclear. This CDR3 has 12 amino acids. CDR1 is DFQATT and CDR2 is SNEGSKA in the germline V gene (reference sequence). The V end lost 0 bases, the J end lost 7 bases, and 7 bases lay between the germline ends. The CDR3 nucleotides read TGCAGTGCTAGAGATTCGGTACAGCCCCAGCATTTT. Translated: CSARDSVQPQHF.

This clonotype was found many times. This chain joins TRBV20-1 and TRBJ2-1; 10 bases map to TRBD2. There are 18 residues in the CDR3. Germline loops: CDR1 DFQATT, CDR2 SNEGSKA (reference sequence). J gave up 0 bases and V 0 bases, and 8 bases lay outside the gene matches. DNA of the CDR3: TGCAGTGCTAGAGATCTGATTAGCGGGAGGACCTCCTACAATGAGCAGTTCTTC. Encoded protein: CSARDLISGRTSYNEQFF.

The chain joins TRBV6-1 to TRBJ2-7; D perhaps matches TRBD2 (7 bases). There are 14 residues in the CDR3. Trimming removed 5 bases from V and 6 bases from J, with 17 bases in between. Germline V gene sequence: CDR1 MNHNS, CDR2 SASEGT. CDR3 in DNA: TGTGCCAGCAGTTGGGGGGGGGGCCCCGCCGAGCAGTACTTC. Residues: CASSWGGGPAEQYF.

The table lists this clonotype with many counts. This chain joins TRBV19 and TRBJ2-2, with 7 bases identical to TRBD1. The trim removed 0 bases at V and 5 bases at J, leaving 9 bases unmatched. Germline V gene sequence: CDR1 LNHDA, CDR2 SQIVND (reference sequence). The CDR3 consists of 17 residues. The CDR3 coding sequence is TGTGCCAGTAGTATAGATATCGAGGGGGCGTGGACCGGGGAGCTGTTTTTT. Its protein product is CASSIDIEGAWTGELFF.

This clonotype was counted many times. The V gene is TRBV7-8, the J gene TRBJ2-7; tentatively, D is TRBD1 (5 bases). Germline assignment: CDR1 SGHVS and CDR2 FQNEAQ. The CDR3 runs to 16 residues. V was pared by 3 bases and J by 4 bases, with 19 bases between. The CDR3 nucleotides read TGTGCCAGCAGCTTTGACCAGGGTGGTCTGGGGTACGAGCAGTACTTC. Protein sequence: CASSFDQGGLGYEQYF.

This clonotype was recorded a few times. The V gene is TRBV11-3, the J gene TRBJ2-1, with 11 bases identical to TRBD1. J lost 6 bases, V lost 5 bases, and 3 bases had no gene match. CDR1 SGHNT and CDR2 YENEEA come from the germline V gene. The length of the CDR3 is 14 residues. CDR3 loop: CASSQDRGLNEQFF. The CDR3 bases are TGTGCCAGCAGCCAGGACAGGGGGCTCAATGAGCAGTTCTTC.

In regard to this clonotype: It may be a read error: a sequence one base away is much more abundant. J is TRBJ2-1 and V is TRBV6-2 or TRBV6-3, with D hard to call. The CDR3 length is 13 residues. CDR1 and CDR2 (germline): MNHEY, SVGEGT. V was clipped by 5 bases and J by 4 bases, with 9 bases between them. CDR3 in DNA: TGTGCCAGCAGTCCCAAGATTTACAATGAGCAGTTCTTC. It yields the protein CASSPKIYNEQFF.

About this clonotype itself: This may stem from a read error, because a much larger clone lies one nucleotide away. The V gene is TRBV5-4, the J gene TRBJ2-3; D perhaps matches TRBD1 (5 bases). Germline V gives CDR1 SGHNT, CDR2 YYREEE (reference sequence). Trimming took off 7 bases at V and 5 bases at J, with 20 bases between the two ends. This CDR3 spans 15 amino acids. The CDR3 loop is CASGSSGQRGDTQYF. DNA of the CDR3: TGTGCCAGCGGCTCTTCAGGGCAACGAGGAGATACGCAGTATTTT.

This clonotype was counted at least ten times. J is TRBJ2-3 and V is TRBV7-2; 16 positions agree with TRBD2. The V gene end was trimmed by 5 bases and the J gene end by 11 bases; junction bases not matched to a gene: 13. The CDR3 totals 17 residues. CDR1 is SGHTA, CDR2 FQGNSA, per germline. DNA for the CDR3: TGTGCCAGCAGCAACTACCCGGGACTAGCGGGGGGGCAAGAGCAGTATTTT. It specifies CASSNYPGLAGGQEQYF.

This clonotype occurred many times. The genes are TRBV20-1 and TRBJ2-3; possibly TRBD2 for D (6 bases). The CDR3 is 14 amino acids. The V end lost 4 bases, the J end lost 3 bases, and 14 bases lay between the germline ends. Looked up from germline, CDR1 is DFQATT and CDR2 is SNEGSKA (reference sequence). The CDR3 region is CSAMGREGTDTQYF. CDR3 bases: TGCAGTGCTATGGGGCGGGAAGGGACAGATACGCAGTATTTT.

On this clonotype: This may stem from a read error, because a much larger clone lies one nucleotide away. V is TRBV19 and J is TRBJ2-3, with TRBD2 matching over 10 bases. The germline CDR1 and CDR2 sequences are LNHDA and SQIVND (reference sequence). This CDR3 has 18 residues. The V gene end was trimmed by 5 bases and the J gene end by 2 bases; junction bases not matched to a gene: 13. The DNA for the CDR3 is TGTGCCAGTAGTCCAGGGGCTAGCGGGGGAAGATTCACAGATACGCAGTATTTT. Translated: CASSPGASGGRFTDTQYF.

This clonotype was counted many times. The rearrangement uses TRBV5-1 and TRBJ1-5; 7 positions agree with TRBD1. Germline CDR1 is SGHRS and CDR2 is YFSETQ. The CDR3 extends over 15 amino acids. The ends lost 4 bases at V and 5 bases at J; junction bases unmatched: 9. The DNA for the CDR3 is TGCGCCAGCAGCCTGACAGGGAATAAGGATCAGCCCCAGCATTTT. Protein product: CASSLTGNKDQPQHF.

At least ten counts were recorded for this clonotype. Its ends do not fully match the called genes, so a read error is possible. The rearrangement joins TRBV7-7 to TRBJ2-1; D call uncertain. The germline CDR1 and CDR2 sequences are SSHAT and FNYEAQ (reference sequence). The CDR3 runs to 13 residues. The CDR3, as DNA: TGTGCTAGCAGCTTTGCGGAATACAATGAGCAGTTCTTC. This gives the protein CASSFAEYNEQFF.